What follows are 18 T cell receptor beta chains derived from one specimen sequenced in a study of Ad26.COV2.S vaccination and SARS-CoV-2 variants. This sample's treatment: some 20 received Ad26.COV2.S at low or high dose, single or two shots; five or six received placebo; per-sample allocation not given. Collection of the samples took place on day 63 after the first injection of vaccine or placebo. Here immunoSEQ multiplex PCR was the method, and the copy in TCRdb shows in-frame clones only, minus some. Of roughly 300,000 clones listed, roughly 90% are singletons. Specimen: peripheral blood, collected in a trial of Ad26.COV2.S vaccine versus placebo. Source of these receptors: a person between 18 and 65 years old who received the Ad26.COV2.S COVID-19 vaccine or a placebo.

V gene TRBV28 combines with J gene TRBJ2-7, with D unresolved. This CDR3 has 12 residues. V was shortened by 9 bases and J by 1 base, with 10 bases between the two germline ends. Per germline, CDR1 MDHEN and CDR2 SYDVKM. The CDR3 protein is CASYRYSYEQYF. The CDR3 DNA is TGTGCCAGTTATCGATATTCCTACGAGCAGTACTTC. Supplemented by reference TRBV28 and TRBJ2-7, the full variable domain reads DVKVTQSSRYLVKRTGEKVFLECVQDMDHENMFWYRQDPGLGLRLIYFSYDVKMKEKGDIPEGYSVSREKKERFSLILESASTNQTSMYLCASYRYSYEQYFGPGTRLTVT.

This clone was detected a few times. The gene calls are TRBV9 and TRBJ2-2, with a possible D match to TRBD1 (5 bases). This CDR3 comprises 13 residues. Trimming removed 2 bases at V and 7 bases at J, with 9 bases between. Germline V lookup: CDR1 SGDLS, CDR2 YYNGEE. CDR3 residues: CASSVQGGGELFF. The DNA for the CDR3 is TGTGCCAGCAGCGTTCAGGGTGGCGGGGAGCTGTTTTTT.

The chain carries TRBV18 and TRBJ2-5, with TRBD2 matching 14 bases. Germline V gene sequence: CDR1 KGHSH, CDR2 LQKENI. There are 21 residues in the CDR3. With V trimmed by 6 bases and J by 4 bases, 22 bases remained unmatched. Written as DNA, the CDR3 is TGTGCCAGCTCTCCGGGACAGGCGTTAATCGGGACTAGCGGGAGAAGAGAGACCCAGTACTTC. This gives the protein CASSPGQALIGTSGRRETQYF.

The genes are TRBV5-4 and TRBJ1-2, with D possibly TRBD1 on 5 matching bases. CDR1 and CDR2 (germline): SGHNT, YYREEE (reference sequence). Trimming removed 0 bases at V and 4 bases at J, with 10 bases between. The CDR3 has 14 amino acids. As DNA, the CDR3 is TGTGCCAGCAGCTTGGTGGGGCAAGGCTATGGCTACACCTTC. It encodes CASSLVGQGYGYTF.

The V and J genes are TRBV20-1 and TRBJ2-7; 10 positions match TRBD1. The CDR3 totals 14 residues. V lost 3 bases and J lost 3; bases outside the gene matches: 5. The germline gives CDR1 DFQATT, CDR2 SNEGSKA (reference sequence). Here the CDR3 reads CSASPGTGVYEQYF. DNA of the CDR3: TGCAGTGCTAGTCCCGGGACAGGGGTCTACGAGCAGTACTTC.

The J gene is TRBJ2-1, the V gene TRBV30; 10 nucleotides line up with TRBD1. There are 13 residues in the CDR3. The V and J ends lost 0 bases and 12 bases, in that order; junction bases with no gene match: 5. CDR1 GTSNPN and CDR2 SVGIG come from the germline V gene (reference sequence). In DNA form, the CDR3 reads TGTGCCTGGAGTGTGTACGGGGACAGGGGGCAGTTCTTC. Protein sequence: CAWSVYGDRGQFF.

The chain joins TRBV7-9 to TRBJ1-1; D gene unclear. V was cut by 5 bases and J by 7 bases, with 17 bases left in between. The CDR3 has 14 amino acids. Looked up from germline, CDR1 is SEHNR and CDR2 is FQNEAQ (reference sequence). CDR3 bases: TGTGCCAGCAGCACATTGGACGCCTCCGTTGAAGCTTTCTTT. Its translation is CASSTLDASVEAFF.

In this sample, this clone turned up a few times. V is TRBV7-9 and J is TRBJ1-1, with TRBD1 as a possible D gene (6 bases). Germline values: CDR1 SEHNR, CDR2 FQNEAQ (reference sequence). This CDR3 is 13 amino acids long. V lost 6 bases and J lost 1, with 9 bases in between. The CDR3 spells CASSDRRNTEAFF. As DNA, the CDR3 is TGTGCCAGCAGTGACAGGAGGAACACTGAAGCTTTCTTT.

The rearrangement joins TRBV28 to TRBJ1-4; D call uncertain. CDR3 length: 11 amino acids. In germline, CDR1 is MDHEN, CDR2 SYDVKM. The germline V and J ends were trimmed by 3 bases and 7 bases, with 3 bases remaining between them. The CDR3 reads CASSFLEKLFF. The CDR3, as DNA: TGTGCCAGCAGTTTTCTTGAAAAACTGTTTTTT.

The chain uses TRBV15 and TRBJ2-3; 13 bases are shared with TRBD2. The CDR3 covers 16 residues. Germline trimming cut 3 bases from V and 9 bases from J; bases unmatched to any gene: 9. Per the germline V gene, CDR1 is LNHNV and CDR2 is YYDKDF (reference sequence). This chain's CDR3 is CATSSTSGGVSGTQYF. The CDR3 nucleotides are TGTGCCACCAGCAGCACTAGCGGGGGGGTCTCGGGAACGCAGTATTTT.

The chain couples TRBV25-1 to TRBJ1-2, with D unresolved. Germline CDR1 is MGHDK and CDR2 is SYGVNS. The CDR3 is made up of 14 amino acids. V was clipped by 1 base and J by 4 bases, with 10 bases between them. CDR3 nucleotides: TGTGCCAGCAGTGAATCAGTAGACGCCTATGGCTACACCTTC. Translation gives CASSESVDAYGYTF.

The chain carries TRBV11-2 and TRBJ1-1; 7 nucleotides align to TRBD1. J gave up 3 bases and V 2 bases, and 6 bases lay outside the gene matches. The germline V gene encodes CDR1 SGHAT and CDR2 FQNNGV. The CDR3 length is 15 residues. The CDR3 DNA sequence: TGTGCCAGCAGCTTACGGGTAGGGGGCTACACTGAAGCTTTCTTT. This codes for CASSLRVGGYTEAFF.

This clone was seen a few times. This chain connects TRBV6-2 or TRBV6-3 to TRBJ2-7; D ambiguous. The germline V and J ends were trimmed by 6 bases and 3 bases, with 12 bases remaining between them. The CDR3 consists of 13 residues. The germline gives CDR1 MNHEY, CDR2 SVGEGT. CDR3 protein: CASSLVGNYEQYF. As DNA, the CDR3 is TGTGCCAGCAGCCTTGTCGGAAACTACGAGCAGTACTTC.

As regards this clone: The junction departs from the called germline gene at one end, perhaps through a read error. Other nucleotide sequences from this sample produce the same CDR3. The chain couples TRBV5-1 to TRBJ2-7; 8 nucleotides match TRBD1. This CDR3 has 14 amino acids. From germline, CDR1 is SGHRS and CDR2 YFSETQ. The CDR3 loop reads CASSGGRGPSEQYF. CDR3 in DNA: TGCGCCAGCAGCGGGGGCAGGGGGCCGAGTGAGCAGTACTTT.

The chain has TRBV21-1 and TRBJ1-4; the D call in the table, TRBD1, was not verified against the DNA. TRBV21-1 is designated a pseudogene. This CDR3 comprises 15 residues. The CDR3 region is CASSKWEGAGEKLFF. The DNA of the CDR3 is TGTGCCAGCAGCAAATGGGAAGGGGCTGGGGAAAAACTGTTTTTT.

The CDR3 region is CASSPRTSGVDSYNEQFF. The CDR3 DNA follows: TGTGCCAGCAGCCCCCGGACTAGCGGAGTCGATTCTTACAATGAGCAGTTCTTC. J is TRBJ2-1 and V is TRBV11-2; 10 bases align to TRBD2. The CDR3 is made up of 18 amino acids. The germline CDR1 and CDR2 sequences are SGHAT and FQNNGV. V was clipped by 5 bases and J by 4 bases; unmatched bases: 14.

This chain joins TRBV18 and TRBJ1-4; possibly TRBD1 for D (5 bases). The V gene lost 2 bases and the J gene lost 10 bases, with 14 bases spanning the gap. The CDR3 length is 14 residues. CDR1 and CDR2 from the germline V gene are KGHSH and LQKENI. This CDR3 reads CASSPGAAERKLFF. CDR3 DNA sequence: TGTGCCAGCTCACCAGGGGCGGCAGAGAGAAAACTGTTTTTT.

The chain links TRBV30 to TRBJ1-2; D remains ambiguous. CDR1 and CDR2 from the germline V gene are GTSNPN and SVGIG (reference sequence). V lost 5 bases, J lost 4 bases, and 11 bases lay in between. This CDR3 contains 12 residues. This CDR3 reads CAWEINSYGYTF. The CDR3 region has the DNA TGTGCCTGGGAAATAAACTCCTATGGCTACACCTTC. Based on the CDR3 plus reference TRBV30 and TRBJ1-2, the full variable domain is SQTIHQWPATLVQPVGSPLSLECTVEGTSNPNLYWYRQAAGRGLQLLFYSVGIGQISSEVPQNLSASRPQDRQFILSSKKLLLSDSGFYLCAWEINSYGYTFGSGTRLTVV.